This T cell receptor beta chain was found in a study of cytomegalovirus exposure and HLA in healthy donors. Profiled with immunoSEQ multiplex PCR; TCRdb holds only in-frame clones, not every one. Found here are under 250,000 clones, roughly 87% of them singletons; the top ten hold 12%. CDR1 and CDR2 (germline): SGHRS, YFSETQ. This CDR3 has 16 amino acids. The V gene lost 0 bases and the J gene lost 0 bases, with 10 bases spanning the gap. In the case of this clone: No antigen is known for it.

Notes on the study in general: The authors listed 150 or so TCR beta chains as cytomegalovirus-associated. Accounts indicate the classifier identified cytomegalovirus status with strong specificity and sensitivity.

Sequencing used PBMCs. The TCR originated in a man between 18 and 29 years old in good health and CMV-seropositive. The V call is TRBV5-1, the J call TRBJ2-1; D is undetermined. The CDR3 region has the DNA TGCGCCAGCAGCTTGGCCCCGGTAGACTCCTACAATGAGCAGTTCTTC. This encodes CASSLAPVDSYNEQFF.